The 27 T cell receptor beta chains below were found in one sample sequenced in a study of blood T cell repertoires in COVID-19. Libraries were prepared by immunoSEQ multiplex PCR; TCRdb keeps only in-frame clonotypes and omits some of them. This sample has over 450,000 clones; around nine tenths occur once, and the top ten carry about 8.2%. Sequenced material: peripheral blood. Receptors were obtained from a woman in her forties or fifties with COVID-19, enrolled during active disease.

CDR3 DNA: TGTGCCAGCACTCGCGGGGGGCTTAACTATGGCTACACCTTC. It specifies CASTRGGLNYGYTF. V is TRBV7-9 and J is TRBJ1-2; D is perhaps TRBD1 (6 bases). Germline lookup yields CDR1 SEHNR and CDR2 FQNEAQ (reference sequence). V gave up 7 bases and J gave up 1 base, with 13 bases separating them. The CDR3 covers 14 residues.

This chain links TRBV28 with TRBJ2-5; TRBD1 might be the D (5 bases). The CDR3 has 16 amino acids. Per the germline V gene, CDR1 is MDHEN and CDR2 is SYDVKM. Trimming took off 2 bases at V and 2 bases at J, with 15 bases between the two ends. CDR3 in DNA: TGTGCCAGCAGTTTACGGGCAGGCAGGGCTCAAGAGACCCAGTACTTC. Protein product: CASSLRAGRAQETQYF. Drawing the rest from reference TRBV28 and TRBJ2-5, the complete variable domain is DVKVTQSSRYLVKRTGEKVFLECVQDMDHENMFWYRQDPGLGLRLIYFSYDVKMKEKGDIPEGYSVSREKKERFSLILESASTNQTSMYLCASSLRAGRAQETQYFGPGTRLLVL.

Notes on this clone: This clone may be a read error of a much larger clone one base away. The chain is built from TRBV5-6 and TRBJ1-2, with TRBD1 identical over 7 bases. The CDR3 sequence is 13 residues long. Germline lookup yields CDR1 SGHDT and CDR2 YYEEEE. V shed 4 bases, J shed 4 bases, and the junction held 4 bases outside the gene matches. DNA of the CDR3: TGTGCCAGCAGCCCTGGGACAGCCTATGGCTACACCTTC. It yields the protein CASSPGTAYGYTF. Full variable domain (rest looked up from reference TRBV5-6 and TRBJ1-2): DAGVTQSPTHLIKTRGQQVTLRCSPKSGHDTVSWYQQALGQGPQFIFQYYEEEERQRGNFPDRFSGHQFPNYSSELNVNALLLGDSALYLCASSPGTAYGYTFGSGTRLTVV.

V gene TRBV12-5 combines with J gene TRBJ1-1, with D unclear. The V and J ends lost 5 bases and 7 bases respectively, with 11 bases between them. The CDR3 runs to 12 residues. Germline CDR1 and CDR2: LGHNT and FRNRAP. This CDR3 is CASGPGSHEAFF. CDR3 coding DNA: TGTGCTAGTGGTCCCGGGAGCCATGAAGCTTTCTTT.

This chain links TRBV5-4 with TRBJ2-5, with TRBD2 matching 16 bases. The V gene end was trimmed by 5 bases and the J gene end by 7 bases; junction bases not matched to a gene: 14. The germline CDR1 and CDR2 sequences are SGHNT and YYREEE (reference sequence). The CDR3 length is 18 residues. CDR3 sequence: CASSQPGLAGGQARTQYF. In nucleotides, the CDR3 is TGTGCCAGCAGTCAGCCGGGACTAGCGGGGGGGCAAGCTCGGACCCAGTACTTC.

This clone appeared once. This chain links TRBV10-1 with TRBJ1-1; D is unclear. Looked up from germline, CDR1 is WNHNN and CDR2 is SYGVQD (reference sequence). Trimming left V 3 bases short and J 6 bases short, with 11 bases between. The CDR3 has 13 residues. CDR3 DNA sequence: TGCGCCAGCAGTGATACCCCCGGGGCTGAAGCTTTCTTT. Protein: CASSDTPGAEAFF.

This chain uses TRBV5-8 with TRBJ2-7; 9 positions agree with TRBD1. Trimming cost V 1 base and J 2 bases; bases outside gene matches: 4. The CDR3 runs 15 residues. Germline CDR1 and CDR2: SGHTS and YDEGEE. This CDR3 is CASSLRDRVTYEQYF. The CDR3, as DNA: TGTGCCAGCAGCTTGAGGGACAGGGTCACCTACGAGCAGTACTTC.

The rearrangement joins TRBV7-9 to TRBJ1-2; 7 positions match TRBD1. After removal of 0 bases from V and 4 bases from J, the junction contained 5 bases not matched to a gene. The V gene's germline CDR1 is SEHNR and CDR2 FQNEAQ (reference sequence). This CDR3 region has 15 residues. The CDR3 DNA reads TGTGCCAGCAGCTTAGCCGGGACAGAAGGCTATGGCTACACCTTC. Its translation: CASSLAGTEGYGYTF. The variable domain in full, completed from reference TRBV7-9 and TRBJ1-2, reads DTGVSQNPRHKITKRGQNVTFRCDPISEHNRLYWYRQTLGQGPEFLTYFQNEAQLEKSRLLSDRFSAERPKGSFSTLEIQRTEQGDSAMYLCASSLAGTEGYGYTFGSGTRLTVV.

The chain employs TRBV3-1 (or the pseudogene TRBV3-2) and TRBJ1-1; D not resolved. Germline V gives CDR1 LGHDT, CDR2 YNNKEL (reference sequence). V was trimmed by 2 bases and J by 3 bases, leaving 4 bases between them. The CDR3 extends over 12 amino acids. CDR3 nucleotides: TGTGCCAGCAGCCAAACATACACTGAAGCTTTCTTT. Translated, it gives CASSQTYTEAFF.

The CDR3 loop reads CASSQTGGYGNEKLFF. The CDR3 DNA reads as TGTGCCAGCAGCCAAACAGGGGGCTATGGTAATGAAAAACTGTTTTTT. The gene calls are TRBV7-9 and TRBJ1-4; 9 bases align to TRBD1. Germline V gene data show CDR1 as SEHNR and CDR2 as FQNEAQ (reference sequence). CDR3 length equals 16 residues. V lost 5 bases, J lost 4 bases, and 8 bases stayed unmatched.

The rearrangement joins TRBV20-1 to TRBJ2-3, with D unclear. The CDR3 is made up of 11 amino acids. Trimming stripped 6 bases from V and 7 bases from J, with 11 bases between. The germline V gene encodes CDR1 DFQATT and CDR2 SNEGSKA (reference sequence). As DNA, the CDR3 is TGCAGTGCCTTCACTGACAATACGCAGTATTTT. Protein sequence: CSAFTDNTQYF.

The CDR3 sequence is CASSLGVDRADTEAFF. The CDR3 bases are TGTGCCAGCAGCTTAGGGGTAGACAGGGCCGACACTGAAGCTTTCTTT. The chain uses TRBV11-2 and TRBJ1-1, with 7 bases identical to TRBD1. This CDR3 has 16 amino acids. Germline-derived CDR1 and CDR2 are SGHAT and FQNNGV. V lost 1 base to trimming and J lost 3 bases; unmatched junction nucleotides: 8.

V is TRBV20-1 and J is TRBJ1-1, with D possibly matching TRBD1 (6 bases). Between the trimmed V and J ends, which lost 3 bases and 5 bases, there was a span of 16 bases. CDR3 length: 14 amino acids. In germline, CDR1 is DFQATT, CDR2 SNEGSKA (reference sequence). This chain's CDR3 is CSASEEGGGTEAFF. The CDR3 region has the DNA TGCAGTGCTAGTGAAGAGGGGGGGGGAACTGAAGCTTTCTTT.

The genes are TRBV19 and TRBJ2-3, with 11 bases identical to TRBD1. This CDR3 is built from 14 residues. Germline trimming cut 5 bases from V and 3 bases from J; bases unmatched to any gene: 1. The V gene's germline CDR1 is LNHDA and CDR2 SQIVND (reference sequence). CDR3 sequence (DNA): TGTGCCAGTAGTGGGGACAGGGGGACAGATACGCAGTATTTT. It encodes CASSGDRGTDTQYF.

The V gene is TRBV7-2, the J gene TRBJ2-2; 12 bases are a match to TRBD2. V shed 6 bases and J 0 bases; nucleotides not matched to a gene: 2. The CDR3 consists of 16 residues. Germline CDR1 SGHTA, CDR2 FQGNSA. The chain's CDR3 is CASRRTSGANTGELFF. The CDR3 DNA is TGTGCCAGCAGACGGACTAGCGGGGCGAACACCGGGGAGCTGTTTTTT.

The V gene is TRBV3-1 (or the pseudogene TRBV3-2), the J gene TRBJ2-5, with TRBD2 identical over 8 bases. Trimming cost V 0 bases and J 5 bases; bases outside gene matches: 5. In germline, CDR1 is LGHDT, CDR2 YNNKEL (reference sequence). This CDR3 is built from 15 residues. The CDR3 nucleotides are TGTGCCAGCAGCCAAGATGCAGTAGCGGGGGAGACCCAGTACTTC. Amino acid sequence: CASSQDAVAGETQYF.

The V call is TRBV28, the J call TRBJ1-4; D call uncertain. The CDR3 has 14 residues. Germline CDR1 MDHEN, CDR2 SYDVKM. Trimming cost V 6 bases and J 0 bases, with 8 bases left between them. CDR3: CASRHSATNEKLFF. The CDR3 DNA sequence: TGTGCCAGCAGGCACAGTGCAACTAATGAAAAACTGTTTTTT.

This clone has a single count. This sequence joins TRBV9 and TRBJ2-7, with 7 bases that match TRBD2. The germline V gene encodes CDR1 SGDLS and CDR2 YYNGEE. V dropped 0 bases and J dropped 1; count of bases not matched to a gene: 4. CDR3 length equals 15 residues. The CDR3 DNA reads TGTGCCAGCAGCGTAGACGGCGGGGGTTCCTACGAGCAGTACTTC. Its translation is CASSVDGGGSYEQYF.

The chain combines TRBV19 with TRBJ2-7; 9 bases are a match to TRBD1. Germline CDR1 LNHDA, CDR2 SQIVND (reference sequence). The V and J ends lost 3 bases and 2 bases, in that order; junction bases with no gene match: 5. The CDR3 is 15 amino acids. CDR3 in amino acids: CASSIEQGAPYEQYF. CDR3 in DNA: TGTGCCAGTAGTATTGAACAGGGGGCCCCCTACGAGCAGTACTTC. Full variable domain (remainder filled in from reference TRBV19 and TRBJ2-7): DGGITQSPKYLFRKEGQNVTLSCEQNLNHDAMYWYRQDPGQGLRLIYYSQIVNDFQKGDIAEGYSVSREKKESFPLTVTSAQKNPTAFYLCASSIEQGAPYEQYFGPGTRLTVT.

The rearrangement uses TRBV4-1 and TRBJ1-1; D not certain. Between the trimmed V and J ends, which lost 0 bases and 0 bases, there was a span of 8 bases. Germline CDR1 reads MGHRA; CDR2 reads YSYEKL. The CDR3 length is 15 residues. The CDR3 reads CASSQDSYMNTEAFF. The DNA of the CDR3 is TGCGCCAGCAGCCAAGATTCTTACATGAACACTGAAGCTTTCTTT.

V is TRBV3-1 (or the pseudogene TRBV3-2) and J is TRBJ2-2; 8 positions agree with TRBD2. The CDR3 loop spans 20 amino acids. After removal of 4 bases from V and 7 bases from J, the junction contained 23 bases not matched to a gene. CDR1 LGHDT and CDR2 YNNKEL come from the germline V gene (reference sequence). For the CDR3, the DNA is TGTGCCAGCAGCCCGACAAGCGTCACGGGACTAGTGGTTTGGGGCGGGGAGCTGTTTTTT. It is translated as CASSPTSVTGLVVWGGELFF.

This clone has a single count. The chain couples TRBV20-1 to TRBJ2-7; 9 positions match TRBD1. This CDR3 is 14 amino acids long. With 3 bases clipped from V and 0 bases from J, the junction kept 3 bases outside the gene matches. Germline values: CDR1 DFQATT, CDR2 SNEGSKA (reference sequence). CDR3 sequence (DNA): TGCAGTGCTAGTGGGGACAGGGTCTCCTACGAGCAGTACTTC. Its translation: CSASGDRVSYEQYF.

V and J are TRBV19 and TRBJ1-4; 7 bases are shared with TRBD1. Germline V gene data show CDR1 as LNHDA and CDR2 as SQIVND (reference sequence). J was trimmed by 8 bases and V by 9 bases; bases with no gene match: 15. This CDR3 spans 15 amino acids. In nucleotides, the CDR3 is TGTGCCAGCCGGATCGGACAGGCGAACGTCGAAAAACTGTTTTTT. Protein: CASRIGQANVEKLFF.

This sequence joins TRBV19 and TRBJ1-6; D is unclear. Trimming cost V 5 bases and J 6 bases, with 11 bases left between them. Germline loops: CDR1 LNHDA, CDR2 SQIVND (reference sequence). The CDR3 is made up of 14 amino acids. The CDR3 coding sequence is TGTGCCAGTAGTTCGGTGAGGAGTAATTCACCCCTCCACTTT. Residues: CASSSVRSNSPLHF.

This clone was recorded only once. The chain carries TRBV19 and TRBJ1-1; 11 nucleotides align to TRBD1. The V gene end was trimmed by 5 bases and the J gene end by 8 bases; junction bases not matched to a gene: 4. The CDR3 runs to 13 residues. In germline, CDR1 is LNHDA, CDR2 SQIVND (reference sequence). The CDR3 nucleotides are TGTGCCAGTAGTGGGGACAGGGGGATCGAAGCTTTCTTT. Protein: CASSGDRGIEAFF.

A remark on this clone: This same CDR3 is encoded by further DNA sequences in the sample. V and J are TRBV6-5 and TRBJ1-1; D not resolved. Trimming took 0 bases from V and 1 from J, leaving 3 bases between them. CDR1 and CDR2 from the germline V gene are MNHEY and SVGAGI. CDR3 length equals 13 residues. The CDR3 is CASSYSRNTEAFF. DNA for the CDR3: TGTGCCAGCAGTTACTCCAGGAACACTGAAGCTTTCTTT.

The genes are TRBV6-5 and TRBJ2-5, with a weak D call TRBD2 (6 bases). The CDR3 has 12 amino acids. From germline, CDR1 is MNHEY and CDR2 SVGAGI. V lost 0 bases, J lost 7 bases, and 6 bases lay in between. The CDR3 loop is CASSYSGGTQYF. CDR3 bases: TGTGCCAGCAGTTACTCCGGGGGGACCCAGTACTTC.